The 9 T cell receptor beta chains listed next were all sequenced from one sample in a study of blood T cell repertoires in COVID-19 (dated by TCRdb to the early 2020s). Library preparation was by the immunoSEQ multiplex PCR assay. The table was pulled from immuneACCESS by TCRdb, which kept in-frame rearrangements only. Such tables lose some clones; where checked, under half of the loss comes from unresolved V genes, and the rest has no known cause. The sample contains fewer than 250,000 clones, almost 85% of them found a single time. The ten largest clones add up to about 4% of the sample. The sample comprised peripheral blood. Receptors were obtained from a man aged 45-60 years with acute or convalescent COVID-19.

V and J are TRBV6-2 or TRBV6-3 and TRBJ2-2; 7 bases fit TRBD1. The CDR3 length is 16 residues. The V gene's germline CDR1 is MNHEY and CDR2 SVGEGT. Unmatched junction bases numbered 8, after V lost 4 bases and J lost 3 bases. This CDR3 reads CASSFTRGTYTGELFF. CDR3 DNA: TGTGCCAGCAGTTTCACCAGGGGGACATACACCGGGGAGCTGTTTTTT.

This chain links TRBV19 with TRBJ2-5; 8 bases line up with TRBD1. V was pared by 3 bases and J by 4 bases, with 7 bases of the junction left unmatched. The length of the CDR3 is 15 residues. Germline CDR1 reads LNHDA; CDR2 reads SQIVND (reference sequence). The CDR3 reads CASSIGDRQLETQYF. CDR3 nucleotide sequence: TGTGCCAGTAGTATTGGGGACAGGCAGTTAGAGACCCAGTACTTC.

The sample holds a few counts of this clone. This chain joins TRBV5-1 and TRBJ2-1, with TRBD2 as a possible D gene (6 bases). CDR3 length: 18 amino acids. Germline V gene data show CDR1 as SGHRS and CDR2 as YFSETQ. The V gene lost 3 bases and the J gene lost 8 bases, with 27 bases spanning the gap. Here the CDR3 reads CASSSTWPTRGRLDEQFF. The CDR3 nucleotides read TGCGCCAGCAGCTCCACCTGGCCGACTAGGGGCAGGCTCGATGAGCAGTTCTTC.

This clone was counted a single time. V gene TRBV9 combines with J gene TRBJ1-4; maybe TRBD1 (5 bases). Per germline, CDR1 SGDLS and CDR2 YYNGEE. The CDR3 is 14 residues long. Trimming removed 0 bases at V and 7 bases at J, with 10 bases between. CDR3: CASSVGSQGEKLFF. CDR3 coding DNA: TGTGCCAGCAGCGTAGGTTCGCAGGGTGAAAAACTGTTTTTT.

This chain connects TRBV30 to TRBJ2-3; TRBD2 agrees at 7 bases. V dropped 2 bases and J dropped 2; count of bases not matched to a gene: 4. Germline V gene sequence: CDR1 GTSNPN, CDR2 SVGIG (reference sequence). The CDR3 sequence is 14 residues long. CDR3 nucleotides: TGTGCCTGGAGTTACGGGGGGTACACAGATACGCAGTATTTT. Translating gives CAWSYGGYTDTQYF.

The rearrangement uses TRBV18 and TRBJ2-1, with 8 bases that match TRBD2. V trimming: 2 bases; J trimming: 8 bases; junction bases outside the gene matches: 8. The CDR3 consists of 15 residues. Germline values: CDR1 KGHSH, CDR2 LQKENI. The CDR3 nucleotides are TGTGCCAGCTCACCAGGGCGGGAGGAGAGATATGAGCAGTTCTTC. Amino acid sequence: CASSPGREERYEQFF.

The chain couples TRBV4-2 to TRBJ2-7; no clear D gene. Trimming cost V 1 base and J 2 bases, with 12 bases left between them. The CDR3 totals 15 residues. Germline CDR1 reads LGHNA; CDR2 reads YNFKEQ. CDR3 nucleotide sequence: TGTGCCAGCAGCCAAGCCGACTCGGCAACCTACGAGCAGTACTTC. Encoded protein: CASSQADSATYEQYF.

The V and J genes are TRBV9 and TRBJ1-4; weak D call: TRBD1 (6 bases). The ends were cut back, 3 bases at V and 1 base at J, with 13 bases in the middle. This CDR3 contains 16 residues. CDR1 is SGDLS, CDR2 YYNGEE, per germline. DNA for the CDR3: TGTGCCAGCAGCGGGAAGCTCAGGGGAACTAATGAAAAACTGTTTTTT. As protein: CASSGKLRGTNEKLFF.

J is TRBJ2-1 and V is TRBV28, with 8 positions matching TRBD2. The J segment lost 7 bases and the V segment lost 2 bases, leaving 4 bases of the junction unmatched. CDR3 length: 14 amino acids. Germline lookup yields CDR1 MDHEN and CDR2 SYDVKM. CDR3 nucleotide sequence: TGTGCCAGCAGTTTAGCGGGAGGTCGGAATGAGCAGTTCTTC. It specifies CASSLAGGRNEQFF.